This T cell receptor beta chain was obtained from a study of blood T cell repertoires in COVID-19. Looking at the study overall: Sample material is recorded as cDNA or gDNA derived from T cells, B-cell-depleted T cells, or PBMCs.

The CDR3 is made up of 14 amino acids. Looked up from germline, CDR1 is GTSNPN and CDR2 is SVGIG (reference sequence). Germline trimming cut 7 bases from V and 3 bases from J; bases unmatched to any gene: 7. The study drew participants aged about 18 to 89 years from roughly 25 US areas. The repertoire was sequenced with immunoSEQ multiplex PCR; TCRdb's copy has only in-frame clones and lacks some. The data contain a few hundred thousand clones, approximately 87% of them seen just once; the ten biggest clones take up approximately 9.3%. The chain combines TRBV30 with TRBJ2-2; the match to TRBD1 covers 8 bases. The source material was PBMCs or T cells enriched from blood (not recorded which). This TCR was recovered from a woman in her 50s who had recovered from COVID-19. This CDR3 is CAYTPGQDTGELFF. The CDR3 DNA is TGTGCCTATACACCGGGACAGGACACCGGGGAGCTGTTTTTT.